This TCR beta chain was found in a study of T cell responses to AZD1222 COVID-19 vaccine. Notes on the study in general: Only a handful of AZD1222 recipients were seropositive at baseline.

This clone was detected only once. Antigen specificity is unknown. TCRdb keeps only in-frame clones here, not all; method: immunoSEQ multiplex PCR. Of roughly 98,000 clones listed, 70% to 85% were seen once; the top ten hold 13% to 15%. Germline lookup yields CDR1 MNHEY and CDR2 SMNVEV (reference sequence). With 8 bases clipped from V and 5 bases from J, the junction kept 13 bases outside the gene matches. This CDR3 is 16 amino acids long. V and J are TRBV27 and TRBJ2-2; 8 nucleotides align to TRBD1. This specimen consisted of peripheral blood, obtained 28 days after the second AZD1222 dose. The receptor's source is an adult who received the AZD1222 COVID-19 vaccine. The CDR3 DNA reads TGTGCCAGCGGCCAGGGGGCGGGGTTCGTTACCGGGGAGCTGTTTTTT. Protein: CASGQGAGFVTGELFF.